These 18 T cell receptor beta chains were all obtained from the same sample, sequenced in a study of monozygotic twins with inflammatory bowel disease. From the 5' RACE reads, TCRdb lists one entry per CDR3 protein and no DNA. Reported are over 150,000 distinct CDR3 sequences; the ten largest clones contain approximately 2.4%. Sequencing was done on a sample of blood. Receptor source: a human donor with ulcerative colitis or Crohn's disease, or a healthy co-twin of an affected twin (not recorded which).

CDR3 amino acids: CASSERAGVEGYGYTF. The V call is TRBV6-1, the J call TRBJ1-2; TCRdb selects TRBD1, and the lack of DNA leaves this call unchecked. The CDR3 is made up of 16 amino acids. Germline loops: CDR1 MNHNS, CDR2 SASEGT.

The V and J genes are TRBV14 and TRBJ1-1; TCRdb selects TRBD1, and the lack of DNA leaves this call unchecked. The length of the CDR3 is 14 residues. CDR1 SGHDN and CDR2 FVKESK come from the germline V gene. The CDR3 is CASSQDRMRGSAFF.

The chain is built from TRBV12-3 or TRBV12-4 and TRBJ1-4; the TCRdb call, TRBD1, lacks DNA for checking. CDR3 size: 14 residues. The chain's CDR3 is CASSWRQGGEKLFF.

The V call is TRBV5-1, the J call TRBJ2-3; TCRdb returns TRBD2, unconfirmable since there is no DNA. This CDR3 spans 15 amino acids. Germline-derived CDR1 and CDR2 are SGHRS and YFSETQ. CDR3 sequence: CASSVSVGEEDTQYF.

The chain uses TRBV28 and TRBJ2-2; TCRdb's assignment of TRBD1 cannot be checked, as there is no DNA. This CDR3 comprises 16 residues. From germline, CDR1 is MDHEN and CDR2 SYDVKM. CDR3 residues: CASSPPKDLATGELFF.

V and J are TRBV6-5 and TRBJ2-7; absent DNA, TCRdb's TRBD1 call cannot be checked. CDR1 is MNHEY, CDR2 SVGAGI, per germline. The CDR3 has 14 amino acids. CDR3 protein: CASSYSLQGYEQYF.

J is TRBJ2-7 and V is TRBV6-2 or TRBV6-3; TCRdb gives TRBD1 as the D gene, but with no DNA this cannot be confirmed. Germline assignment: CDR1 MNHEY and CDR2 SVGEGT. The length of the CDR3 is 16 residues. The CDR3 loop reads CASSYSIRGHNYEQYF.

The gene calls are TRBV30 and TRBJ1-4; as DNA is missing, the TRBD1 call by TCRdb cannot be tested. Germline CDR1 GTSNPN, CDR2 SVGIG (reference sequence). The CDR3 length is 16 residues. The CDR3 spells CAWSVGAGGTNEKLFF.

V gene TRBV28 combines with J gene TRBJ2-2; TCRdb outputs TRBD2, but without DNA this stays unchecked. There are 14 residues in the CDR3. Germline lookup yields CDR1 MDHEN and CDR2 SYDVKM. The CDR3 here is CASSLGGPNGELFF. The full variable domain, its missing parts supplied by reference TRBV28 and TRBJ2-2, is DVKVTQSSRYLVKRTGEKVFLECVQDMDHENMFWYRQDPGLGLRLIYFSYDVKMKEKGDIPEGYSVSREKKERFSLILESASTNQTSMYLCASSLGGPNGELFFGEGSRLTVL.

The chain links TRBV19 to TRBJ1-5; TCRdb proposes TRBD1, but this gene call is untestable without DNA. The CDR3 length is 13 residues. Germline V lookup: CDR1 LNHDA, CDR2 SQIVND (reference sequence). The CDR3: CASSWTGDQPQHF. The full variable domain, its missing parts supplied by reference TRBV19 and TRBJ1-5, is DGGITQSPKYLFRKEGQNVTLSCEQNLNHDAMYWYRQDPGQGLRLIYYSQIVNDFQKGDIAEGYSVSREKKESFPLTVTSAQKNPTAFYLCASSWTGDQPQHFGDGTRLSIL.

The rearrangement uses TRBV7-2 and TRBJ2-3; the TCRdb call, TRBD2, lacks DNA for checking. Germline V gene sequence: CDR1 SGHTA, CDR2 FQGNSA. The CDR3 totals 17 residues. CDR3 loop: CASSLGLAGGAGDTQYF.

The chain carries TRBV19 and TRBJ2-7; TCRdb's D gene call, TRBD1, goes unchecked for lack of DNA. Germline V gives CDR1 LNHDA, CDR2 SQIVND (reference sequence). CDR3 length: 12 residues. The CDR3 region is CASSATAYEQYF. Supplemented by reference TRBV19 and TRBJ2-7, the full variable domain reads DGGITQSPKYLFRKEGQNVTLSCEQNLNHDAMYWYRQDPGQGLRLIYYSQIVNDFQKGDIAEGYSVSREKKESFPLTVTSAQKNPTAFYLCASSATAYEQYFGPGTRLTVT.

The genes are TRBV5-6 and TRBJ2-3. Germline values: CDR1 SGHDT, CDR2 YYEEEE. This CDR3 is 16 amino acids long. The CDR3 is CASSVTVNPSTDTQYF.

V is TRBV5-1 and J is TRBJ2-5; TCRdb's assignment of TRBD1 cannot be checked, as there is no DNA. The CDR3 is 15 amino acids. Germline V CDR1 and CDR2: SGHRS, YFSETQ. The CDR3 loop is CASSLAKGGQETQYF.

The rearrangement links TRBV19 to TRBJ2-1; checking the TCRdb D call of TRBD1 is not possible without DNA. Germline CDR1 is LNHDA and CDR2 is SQIVND (reference sequence). The CDR3 is made up of 14 amino acids. CDR3 in amino acids: CASSLGTVDNEQFF. Combining the CDR3 with reference TRBV19 and TRBJ2-1 gives the whole variable domain DGGITQSPKYLFRKEGQNVTLSCEQNLNHDAMYWYRQDPGQGLRLIYYSQIVNDFQKGDIAEGYSVSREKKESFPLTVTSAQKNPTAFYLCASSLGTVDNEQFFGPGTRLTVL.

The CDR3: CASSLTSGVPTGELFF. J is TRBJ2-2 and V is TRBV5-1; TCRdb indicates TRBD2, and absent DNA this call remains unverified. CDR3 size: 16 residues. Germline loops: CDR1 SGHRS, CDR2 YFSETQ.

The CDR3 loop reads CAARTSGGPDTQYF. The chain links TRBV10-3 to TRBJ2-3; TCRdb's D call, TRBD2, is unchecked because there is no DNA. This CDR3 comprises 14 residues. Per the germline V gene, CDR1 is ENHRY and CDR2 is SYGVKD.

CDR3 amino acids: CSARDRGRGETQYF. This rearrangement joins TRBV20-1 to TRBJ2-5; TCRdb selects TRBD2, and the lack of DNA leaves this call unchecked. CDR3 length: 14 residues. Germline loops: CDR1 DFQATT, CDR2 SNEGSKA (reference sequence).